A single sample gave rise to the 32 T cell receptor beta chains below, sequenced in a study of T cell changes during pregnancy in multiple sclerosis. The method was immunoSEQ multiplex PCR; TCRdb's version includes in-frame clones alone and lacks a portion of them. Of about 42,000 clones in the sample, 88% are singletons; the top ten hold 0.9% to 1.5%. The source was CD4+ T cells from peripheral blood mononuclear cells, collected in the second trimester of pregnancy. The receptor set was obtained from a female donor with multiple sclerosis, enrolled in a pregnancy study.

V and J are TRBV7-8 and TRBJ1-1, with D possibly being TRBD1 (5 bases). Germline CDR1 is SGHVS and CDR2 is FQNEAQ. The CDR3 loop spans 18 amino acids. V was cut by 5 bases and J by 0 bases, with 22 bases left in between. The DNA for the CDR3 is TGTGCCAGCAGCATCACACCCAGGCAGGGCCCTATGAACACTGAAGCTTTCTTT. As protein: CASSITPRQGPMNTEAFF. Complete variable domain (other parts from reference TRBV7-8 and TRBJ1-1): GAGVSQSPRYKVAKRGQDVALRCDPISGHVSLFWYQQALGQGPEFLTYFQNEAQLDKSGLPSDRFFAERPEGSVSTLKIQRTQQEDSAVYLCASSITPRQGPMNTEAFFGQGTRLTVV.

The J gene is TRBJ1-4, the V gene TRBV27; possibly TRBD1 for D (6 bases). The germline CDR1 and CDR2 sequences are MNHEY and SMNVEV (reference sequence). The CDR3 runs to 15 residues. The V end lost 6 bases, the J end lost 6 bases, and 17 bases lay between the germline ends. CDR3 residues: CASRPKGHPYEKLFF. As DNA, the CDR3 is TGTGCCAGCAGACCCAAGGGACACCCTTATGAAAAACTGTTTTTT.

The V and J genes are TRBV2 and TRBJ1-5; TRBD1 matches at 8 bases. Germline V gene sequence: CDR1 SNHLY, CDR2 FYNNEI. The CDR3 is made up of 15 amino acids. Trimming at V came to 6 bases and at J to 6 bases, leaving 10 bases not matched to a gene. The CDR3 is CASRHYDRGSQPQHF. CDR3 nucleotides: TGTGCCAGCAGGCATTACGACAGGGGTAGTCAGCCCCAGCATTTT. The full variable domain, in which reference TRBV2 and TRBJ1-5 provide the parts outside the CDR3, is EPEVTQTPSHQVTQMGQEVILRCVPISNHLYFYWYRQILGQKVEFLVSFYNNEISEKSEIFDDQFSVERPDGSNFTLKIRSTKLEDSAMYFCASRHYDRGSQPQHFGDGTRLSIL.

The gene calls are TRBV7-8 and TRBJ2-5; tentatively, D is TRBD1 (5 bases). The CDR3 contains 15 residues. Trimming pared 5 bases from V and 4 bases from J, leaving 17 bases between. Germline loops: CDR1 SGHVS, CDR2 FQNEAQ. For the CDR3, the DNA is TGTGCCAGCAGCCCCTCCTGGCGGCAGGGAGAGACCCAGTACTTC. Its protein product is CASSPSWRQGETQYF.

CDR3 in DNA: TGTGCCAGCAGCTTAGCAGCGGGGGGCCATTACGAGCAGTACTTC. Translating gives CASSLAAGGHYEQYF. The chain employs TRBV7-6 and TRBJ2-7, with TRBD2 identical over 9 bases. The length of the CDR3 is 15 residues. Per germline, CDR1 SGHVS and CDR2 FNYEAQ. V trimming: 0 bases; J trimming: 4 bases; junction bases outside the gene matches: 4.

The rearrangement uses TRBV18 and TRBJ2-1; weak D call: TRBD1 (6 bases). The germline gives CDR1 KGHSH, CDR2 LQKENI. With 2 bases removed from V and 9 bases from J, the gap between germline ends came to 8 bases. The CDR3 length is 12 residues. In DNA, the CDR3 is TGTGCCAGCTCACCAGTGACAGGTGAGCAGTTCTTC. Protein: CASSPVTGEQFF.

The rearrangement uses TRBV5-6 and TRBJ1-5, with D uncertain. Germline values: CDR1 SGHDT, CDR2 YYEEEE. V lost 3 bases to trimming and J lost 3 bases, with 7 bases between them. The CDR3 has 13 residues. The CDR3 region has the DNA TGTGCCAGCAGCTGGAGGTCCAATCAGCCCCAGCATTTT. Amino acids: CASSWRSNQPQHF.

The chain has TRBV30 and TRBJ2-7; a possible D gene is TRBD2 (5 bases). Germline values: CDR1 GTSNPN, CDR2 SVGIG (reference sequence). The ends were cut back, 3 bases at V and 2 bases at J, with 8 bases in the middle. The CDR3 consists of 12 residues. CDR3 region: CAWSHGAYEQYF. DNA for the CDR3: TGTGCCTGGAGCCACGGGGCCTACGAGCAGTACTTC.

The rearrangement joins TRBV10-3 to TRBJ2-1, with TRBD1 identical over 10 bases. Losses at the gene ends were 10 bases for V and 9 bases for J; bases not matched to a gene: 12. This CDR3 has 14 residues. Germline values: CDR1 ENHRY, CDR2 SYGVKD. The CDR3 DNA is TGTGCCACCTCGGGACAGGGGAGCGGAGGTGAGCAGTTCTTC. Translating it yields CATSGQGSGGEQFF.

The chain carries TRBV27 and TRBJ2-7; D is ambiguous. Germline assignment: CDR1 MNHEY and CDR2 SMNVEV (reference sequence). The V end was cut by 4 bases, the J end by 0 bases, with 13 bases between. The CDR3 has 15 amino acids. The CDR3 DNA sequence: TGTGCCAGCAGTTCCCCGCAGGCCCACTCCTACGAGCAGTACTTC. Translated, it gives CASSSPQAHSYEQYF.

V gene TRBV28 combines with J gene TRBJ2-7; D call uncertain. V was pared by 6 bases and J by 0 bases, with 15 bases between. The germline CDR1 and CDR2 sequences are MDHEN and SYDVKM. The CDR3 sequence is 15 residues long. The CDR3 nucleotides are TGTGCCAGCAGCTCTGTCGCGGCTAGCTCCTACGAGCAGTACTTC. Translating it yields CASSSVAASSYEQYF.

The CDR3 DNA reads as TGTGCCAGCAGCCTGACAGTGGTCAATCAGCCCCAGCATTTT. Translating gives CASSLTVVNQPQHF. The chain has TRBV6-5 and TRBJ1-5; tentatively, D is TRBD1 (5 bases). CDR1 and CDR2 from the germline V gene are MNHEY and SVGAGI. This CDR3 has 14 residues. Trimming removed 6 bases from V and 3 bases from J, with 12 bases in between.

Only one count was recorded for this clone. V usage is TRBV10-3 and J usage is TRBJ1-1, with D possibly matching TRBD1 (5 bases). Germline V gene sequence: CDR1 ENHRY, CDR2 SYGVKD. CDR3 length: 15 amino acids. The ends were cut back, 6 bases at V and 0 bases at J, with 14 bases in the middle. In DNA, the CDR3 is TGTGCCATCAGGACGGACACAGCCCTGAACACTGAAGCTTTCTTT. Translating it yields CAIRTDTALNTEAFF.

CDR3 bases: TGTGCCAGCAGTCCTTCCCCCTCCCGCTACGAGCAGTACTTC. Translated, it gives CASSPSPSRYEQYF. V gene TRBV28 combines with J gene TRBJ2-7; unclear D gene. V was pared by 5 bases and J by 3 bases, with 14 bases between. Looked up from germline, CDR1 is MDHEN and CDR2 is SYDVKM. CDR3 size: 14 residues.

This rearrangement joins TRBV5-1 to TRBJ2-3, with D perhaps TRBD1 (5 bases). V lost 1 base and J 3 bases, leaving 12 bases between the germline ends. Germline-derived CDR1 and CDR2 are SGHRS and YFSETQ. The CDR3 extends over 15 amino acids. CDR3 nucleotides: TGCGCCAGCAGCTTGTTGGCAGGGTCGACAGATACGCAGTATTTT. As protein: CASSLLAGSTDTQYF.

The chain uses TRBV15 and TRBJ2-7, with TRBD1 matching 10 bases. The CDR3 is 16 amino acids. CDR1 is LNHNV and CDR2 is YYDKDF in the germline V gene (reference sequence). The V and J ends lost 0 bases and 5 bases, in that order; junction bases with no gene match: 7. The CDR3 DNA is TGTGCCACCAGCAGAGATCATACCGGGACAGGGGACGAGCAGTACTTC. Protein sequence: CATSRDHTGTGDEQYF.

V usage is TRBV27 and J usage is TRBJ1-1; 7 bases agree with TRBD1. J gave up 0 bases and V 2 bases, and 6 bases lay outside the gene matches. Germline CDR1 is MNHEY and CDR2 is SMNVEV (reference sequence). The CDR3 is 16 residues long. In DNA, the CDR3 is TGTGCCAGCAGTTTACAGGGGGTTGGTATGAACACTGAAGCTTTCTTT. As protein: CASSLQGVGMNTEAFF.

The rearrangement uses TRBV2 and TRBJ2-3; 9 bases agree with TRBD2. CDR3 size: 16 residues. After removal of 10 bases from V and 0 bases from J, the junction contained 11 bases not matched to a gene. Germline V CDR1 and CDR2: SNHLY, FYNNEI. This chain's CDR3 is CATQGLAGPSTDTQYF. The CDR3 nucleotides are TGTGCCACCCAAGGCCTAGCGGGACCTAGCACAGATACGCAGTATTTT.

The V call is TRBV27, the J call TRBJ2-3, with D perhaps TRBD2 (6 bases). Trimming took 5 bases from V and 6 from J, leaving 6 bases between them. CDR1 and CDR2 from the germline V gene are MNHEY and SMNVEV (reference sequence). The CDR3 is 11 residues long. CDR3 loop: CASSLADTQYF. In DNA form, the CDR3 reads TGTGCCAGCAGTCTAGCGGATACGCAGTATTTT.

CDR3 protein: CASSFAGRAYNEQFF. The DNA for the CDR3 is TGTGCCAGCAGCTTCGCAGGGAGGGCCTACAATGAGCAGTTCTTC. This chain joins TRBV5-8 and TRBJ2-1, with 7 positions matching TRBD2. The CDR3 contains 15 residues. CDR1 SGHTS and CDR2 YDEGEE come from the germline V gene. Unmatched junction bases numbered 4, after V lost 2 bases and J lost 2 bases.

The chain carries TRBV11-2 and TRBJ2-1, with 9 bases lining up with TRBD1. The CDR3 has 15 amino acids. The V segment lost 4 bases and the J segment 6 bases; nucleotides outside the gene matches: 7. The germline V gene encodes CDR1 SGHAT and CDR2 FQNNGV. Here the CDR3 reads CASSYSRTGVNEQFF. CDR3 in DNA: TGTGCCAGCAGCTACTCGAGGACAGGGGTCAATGAGCAGTTCTTC.

The rearrangement links TRBV20-1 to TRBJ1-2; D gene uncertain. Trimming left V 1 base short and J 7 bases short, with 4 bases between. Germline-derived CDR1 and CDR2 are DFQATT and SNEGSKA (reference sequence). This CDR3 has 10 residues. This CDR3 is CSARGGGYTF. The CDR3 DNA sequence: TGCAGTGCTAGAGGAGGTGGCTACACCTTC.

In its sample, this clone was seen a few times. The genes are TRBV2 and TRBJ1-1; 7 positions agree with TRBD1. The CDR3 contains 14 residues. Per germline, CDR1 SNHLY and CDR2 FYNNEI. Losses at the gene ends were 7 bases for V and 4 bases for J; bases not matched to a gene: 9. The CDR3 DNA reads as TGTGCCAGCATTCTACAGGGGCACGGCACTGAAGCTTTCTTT. This translates into CASILQGHGTEAFF.

The rearrangement joins TRBV27 to TRBJ2-7; D remains unclear. Per the germline V gene, CDR1 is MNHEY and CDR2 is SMNVEV (reference sequence). Trimming left V 5 bases short and J 2 bases short, with 10 bases between. The CDR3 runs to 13 residues. Here the CDR3 reads CASSPRVTYEQYF. DNA of the CDR3: TGTGCCAGCAGTCCCCGGGTTACCTACGAGCAGTACTTC.

CDR3 sequence reads: CASSPGLAGVLPDTQYF. In nucleotides, the CDR3 is TGCGCCAGCAGCCCTGGACTAGCGGGAGTTCTCCCAGATACGCAGTATTTT. V and J are TRBV5-1 and TRBJ2-3; 13 nucleotides match TRBD2. The CDR3 is 17 residues long. Germline CDR1 reads SGHRS; CDR2 reads YFSETQ. J was trimmed by 4 bases and V by 4 bases; bases with no gene match: 9.

In DNA form, the CDR3 reads TGTGCCAGCAGTACCGGGACTAGCGTCCCCGAGCAGTACTTC. Its translation: CASSTGTSVPEQYF. The chain combines TRBV6-6 with TRBJ2-7; 10 nucleotides line up with TRBD2. Per germline, CDR1 MNHNY and CDR2 SVGAGI (reference sequence). J gave up 6 bases and V 5 bases, and 7 bases lay outside the gene matches. This CDR3 comprises 14 residues.

The chain carries TRBV28 and TRBJ2-1; 7 bases map to TRBD2. There are 16 residues in the CDR3. V gave up 1 base and J gave up 8 bases; unmatched junction bases: 11. Germline CDR1 is MDHEN and CDR2 is SYDVKM. The CDR3, as DNA: TGTGCCAGCAGTTTATTGCGGACTAGGACTGGTCATGAGCAGTTCTTC. This gives the protein CASSLLRTRTGHEQFF. Variable domain in full (rest from reference TRBV28 and TRBJ2-1): DVKVTQSSRYLVKRTGEKVFLECVQDMDHENMFWYRQDPGLGLRLIYFSYDVKMKEKGDIPEGYSVSREKKERFSLILESASTNQTSMYLCASSLLRTRTGHEQFFGPGTRLTVL.

The V gene is TRBV5-1, the J gene TRBJ2-1; 8 nucleotides match TRBD1. This CDR3 has 15 amino acids. CDR1 SGHRS and CDR2 YFSETQ come from the germline V gene. J lost 0 bases, V lost 4 bases, and 3 bases had no gene match. The CDR3 loop is CASSEGQGSYNEQFF. CDR3 coding DNA: TGCGCCAGCAGCGAAGGACAGGGCTCCTACAATGAGCAGTTCTTC.

The chain joins TRBV11-3 to TRBJ2-2; D call uncertain. This CDR3 comprises 13 residues. The V gene's germline CDR1 is SGHNT and CDR2 YENEEA. V gave up 3 bases and J gave up 6 bases, with 8 bases separating them. CDR3 bases: TGTGCCAGCAGCTTCAATTTAGCCGGGGAGCTGTTTTTT. Translation: CASSFNLAGELFF.

In its sample, this clone is medium-sized. The rearrangement joins TRBV7-2 to TRBJ1-5; a weak D match, TRBD1 (6 bases). Germline CDR1 and CDR2: SGHTA and FQGNSA. This CDR3 spans 14 amino acids. V was cut by 5 bases and J by 2 bases, with 10 bases left in between. The CDR3 loop reads CASSPSGGNQPQHF. The CDR3 nucleotides are TGTGCCAGCAGCCCATCAGGGGGCAATCAGCCCCAGCATTTT.

The chain has TRBV19 and TRBJ1-3, with 7 bases fitting TRBD1. J was trimmed by 1 base and V by 4 bases; bases with no gene match: 13. CDR3 length equals 18 residues. Germline V gene lookup returns CDR1 LNHDA and CDR2 SQIVND (reference sequence). CDR3 sequence: CASSTRIPGQFSGNTIYF. The DNA for the CDR3 is TGTGCCAGTAGTACCAGAATCCCGGGACAGTTTTCTGGAAACACCATATATTTT.

The rearrangement links TRBV5-1 to TRBJ1-1; D possibly corresponds to TRBD1 (5 bases). Per germline, CDR1 SGHRS and CDR2 YFSETQ. Trimming pared 6 bases from V and 0 bases from J, leaving 9 bases between. CDR3 length equals 13 residues. The CDR3 is CASTKQVNTEAFF. In nucleotides, the CDR3 is TGCGCCAGCACAAAACAGGTGAACACTGAAGCTTTCTTT. Supplemented by reference TRBV5-1 and TRBJ1-1, the full variable domain reads KAGVTQTPRYLIKTRGQQVTLSCSPISGHRSVSWYQQTPGQGLQFLFEYFSETQRNKGNFPGRFSGRQFSNSRSEMNVSTLELGDSALYLCASTKQVNTEAFFGQGTRLTVV.